This T cell receptor (beta chain) stems from a study of cytomegalovirus exposure and HLA in healthy donors. The PCR had 60 Vbeta and 13 Jbeta primers. TCRdb keeps only in-frame clones here, not all; method: immunoSEQ multiplex PCR. Found here are 100,000 to 150,000 clones, around 85% of them singletons; the top ten hold approximately 4%. A remark on this clone: The antigen remains undetermined.

Per germline, CDR1 SEHNR and CDR2 FQNEAQ (reference sequence). The CDR3 covers 19 residues. Trimming removed 1 base from V and 5 bases from J; junction bases left unmatched: 16. General observations from the study: In presence/absence analyses, roughly uniform sequencing depth across donors was assumed. In a later analysis, V- and J-gene trimming of beta chains associated with a DCLRE1C missense variant, replicated independently. Confirmation in vitro established that a few CMV-associated chains were specific for CMV antigens.

The receptor's source is a man between 18 and 29 years old in good health and CMV-seropositive. This chain joins TRBV7-9 and TRBJ2-5; 10 bases are shared with TRBD2. Sequences were obtained from PBMCs. CDR3 bases: TGTGCCAGCAGCTTAGGGCTAGGACTAGCGGCTGCGGGTGGTGAGACCCAGTACTTC. This encodes CASSLGLGLAAAGGETQYF.